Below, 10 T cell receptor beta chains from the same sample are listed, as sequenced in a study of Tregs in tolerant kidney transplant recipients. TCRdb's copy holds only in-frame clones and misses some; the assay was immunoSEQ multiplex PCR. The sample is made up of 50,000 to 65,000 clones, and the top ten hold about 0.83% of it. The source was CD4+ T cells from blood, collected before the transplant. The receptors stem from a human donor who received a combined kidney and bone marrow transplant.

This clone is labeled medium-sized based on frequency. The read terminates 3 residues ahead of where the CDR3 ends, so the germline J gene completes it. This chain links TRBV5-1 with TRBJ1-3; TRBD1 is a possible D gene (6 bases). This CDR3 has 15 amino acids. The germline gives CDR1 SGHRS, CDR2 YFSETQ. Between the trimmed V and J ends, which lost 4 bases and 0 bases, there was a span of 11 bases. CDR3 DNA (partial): TGCGCCAGCAGCCTCAGGGGCGTCTCTGGAAACACC. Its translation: CASSLRGVSGNT. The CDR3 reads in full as CASSLRGVSGNTIYF.

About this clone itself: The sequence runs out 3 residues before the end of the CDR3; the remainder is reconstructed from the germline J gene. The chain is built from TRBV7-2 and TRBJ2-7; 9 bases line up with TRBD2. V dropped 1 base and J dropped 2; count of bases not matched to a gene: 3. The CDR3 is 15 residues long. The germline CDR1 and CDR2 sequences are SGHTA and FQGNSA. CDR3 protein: CASSLGTSATYEQYF. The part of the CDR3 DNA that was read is TGTGCCAGCAGCTTAGGGACTAGCGCCACCTACGAG.

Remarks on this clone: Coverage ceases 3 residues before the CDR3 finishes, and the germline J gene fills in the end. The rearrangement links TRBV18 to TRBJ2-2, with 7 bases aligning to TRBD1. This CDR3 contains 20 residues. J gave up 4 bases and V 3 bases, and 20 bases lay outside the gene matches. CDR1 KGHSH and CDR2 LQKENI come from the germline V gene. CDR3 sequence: CASSPNPLTGLSPGTGELFF. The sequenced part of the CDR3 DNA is TGTGCCAGCTCACCGAACCCGCTGACAGGGCTTAGCCCCGGCACCGGGGAG. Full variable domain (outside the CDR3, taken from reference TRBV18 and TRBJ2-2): NAGVMQNPRHLVRRRGQEARLRCSPMKGHSHVYWYRQLPEEGLKFMVYLQKENIIDESGMPKERFSAEFPKEGPSILRIQQVVRGDSAAYFCASSPNPLTGLSPGTGELFFGEGSRLTVL.

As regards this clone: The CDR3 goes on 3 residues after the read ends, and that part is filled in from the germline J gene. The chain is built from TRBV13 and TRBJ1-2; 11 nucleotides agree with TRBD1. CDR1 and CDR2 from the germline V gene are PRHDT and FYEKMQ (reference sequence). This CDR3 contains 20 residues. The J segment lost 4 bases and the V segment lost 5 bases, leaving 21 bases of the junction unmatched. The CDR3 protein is CASSRAKFTSGQGAGYGYTF. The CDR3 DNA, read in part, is TGTGCCAGCAGCCGCGCCAAGTTTACATCAGGACAGGGGGCTGGCTATGGC.

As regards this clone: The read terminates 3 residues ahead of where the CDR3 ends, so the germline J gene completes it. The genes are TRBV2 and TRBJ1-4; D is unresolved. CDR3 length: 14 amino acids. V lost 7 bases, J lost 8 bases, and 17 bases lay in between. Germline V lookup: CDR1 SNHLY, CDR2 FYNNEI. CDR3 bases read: TGTGCCAGCACGGTCGCACATCGGCGGGAAAAA. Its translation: CASTVAHRREK. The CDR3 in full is CASTVAHRREKLFF.

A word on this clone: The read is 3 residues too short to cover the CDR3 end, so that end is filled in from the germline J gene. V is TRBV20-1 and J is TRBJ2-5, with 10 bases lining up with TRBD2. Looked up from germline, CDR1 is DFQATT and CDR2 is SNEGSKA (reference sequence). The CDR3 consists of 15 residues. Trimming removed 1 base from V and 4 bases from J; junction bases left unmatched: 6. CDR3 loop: CSARGLAGVRETQYF. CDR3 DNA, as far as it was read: TGCAGTGCTAGAGGCCTAGCGGGAGTAAGAGAGACC.

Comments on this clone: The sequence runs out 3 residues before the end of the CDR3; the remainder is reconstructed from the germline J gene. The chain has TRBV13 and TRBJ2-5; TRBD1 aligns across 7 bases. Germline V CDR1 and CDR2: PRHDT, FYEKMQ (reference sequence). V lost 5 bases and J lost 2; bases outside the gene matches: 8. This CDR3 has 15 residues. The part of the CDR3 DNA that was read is TGTGCCAGCAGCCTCTTGGTGACAGGGCAAGAGACC. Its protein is CASSLLVTGQET. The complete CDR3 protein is CASSLLVTGQETQYF.

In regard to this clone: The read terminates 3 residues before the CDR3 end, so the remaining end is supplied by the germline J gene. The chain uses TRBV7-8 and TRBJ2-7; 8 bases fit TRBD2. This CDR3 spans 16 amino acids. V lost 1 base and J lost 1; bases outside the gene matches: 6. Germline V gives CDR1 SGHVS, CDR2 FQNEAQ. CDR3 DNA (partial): TGTGCCAGCAGCTTAGTTGGAGCGGGAGCTTCCTACGAG. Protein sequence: CASSLVGAGASYE. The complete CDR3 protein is CASSLVGAGASYEQYF.

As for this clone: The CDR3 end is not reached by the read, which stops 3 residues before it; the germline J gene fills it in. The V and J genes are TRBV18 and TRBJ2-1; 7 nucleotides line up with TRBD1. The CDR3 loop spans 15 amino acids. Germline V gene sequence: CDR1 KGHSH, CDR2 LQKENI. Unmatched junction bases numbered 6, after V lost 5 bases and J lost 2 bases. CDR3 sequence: CASSSGQGAYNEQFF. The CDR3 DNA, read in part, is TGTGCCAGCTCATCTGGGCAGGGGGCCTACAATGAG. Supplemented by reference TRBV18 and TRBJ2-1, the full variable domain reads NAGVMQNPRHLVRRRGQEARLRCSPMKGHSHVYWYRQLPEEGLKFMVYLQKENIIDESGMPKERFSAEFPKEGPSILRIQQVVRGDSAAYFCASSSGQGAYNEQFFGPGTRLTVL.

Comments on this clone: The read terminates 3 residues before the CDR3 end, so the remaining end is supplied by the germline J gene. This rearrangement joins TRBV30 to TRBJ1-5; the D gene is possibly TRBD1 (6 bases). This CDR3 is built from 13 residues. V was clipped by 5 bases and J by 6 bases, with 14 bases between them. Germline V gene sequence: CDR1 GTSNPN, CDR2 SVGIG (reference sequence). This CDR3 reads CAWGGGGGQPQHF. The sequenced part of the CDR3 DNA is TGTGCCTGGGGCGGAGGGGGAGGTCAGCCC.